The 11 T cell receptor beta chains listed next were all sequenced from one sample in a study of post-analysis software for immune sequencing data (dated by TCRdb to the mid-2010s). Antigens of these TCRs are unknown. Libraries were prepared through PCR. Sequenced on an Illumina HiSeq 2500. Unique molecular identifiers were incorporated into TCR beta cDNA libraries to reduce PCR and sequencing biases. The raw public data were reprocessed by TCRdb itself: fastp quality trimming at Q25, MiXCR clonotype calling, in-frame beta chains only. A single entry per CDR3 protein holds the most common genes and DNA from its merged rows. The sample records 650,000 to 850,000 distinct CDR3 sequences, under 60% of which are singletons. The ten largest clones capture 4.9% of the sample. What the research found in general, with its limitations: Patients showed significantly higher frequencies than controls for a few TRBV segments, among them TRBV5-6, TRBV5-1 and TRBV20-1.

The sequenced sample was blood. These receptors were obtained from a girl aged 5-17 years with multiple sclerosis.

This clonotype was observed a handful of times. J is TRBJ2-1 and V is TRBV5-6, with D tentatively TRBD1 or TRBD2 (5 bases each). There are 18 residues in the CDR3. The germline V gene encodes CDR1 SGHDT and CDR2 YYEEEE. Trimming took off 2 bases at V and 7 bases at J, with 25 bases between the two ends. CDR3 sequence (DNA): TGTGCCAGCAGCTTAGATGGGCTAGCTTACTTAAAGGGGAATGAGCAGTTCTTC. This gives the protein CASSLDGLAYLKGNEQFF.

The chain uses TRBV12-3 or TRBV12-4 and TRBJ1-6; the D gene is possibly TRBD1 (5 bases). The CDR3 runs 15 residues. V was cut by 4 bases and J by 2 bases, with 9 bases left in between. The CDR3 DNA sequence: TGTGCCAGCAGTTACCAGGGACCCTATAATTCACCCCTCCACTTT. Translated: CASSYQGPYNSPLHF.

The CDR3, as DNA: TGTGCCAGCAGCGAACTAGGGACAGGGGCGTACAATCAGCCCCAGCATTTT. Its protein is CASSELGTGAYNQPQHF. The V call is TRBV6-1, the J call TRBJ1-5, with 10 bases fitting TRBD1. The germline V gene encodes CDR1 MNHNS and CDR2 SASEGT. V was pared by 6 bases and J by 3 bases, with 11 bases of the junction left unmatched. The CDR3 sequence is 17 residues long.

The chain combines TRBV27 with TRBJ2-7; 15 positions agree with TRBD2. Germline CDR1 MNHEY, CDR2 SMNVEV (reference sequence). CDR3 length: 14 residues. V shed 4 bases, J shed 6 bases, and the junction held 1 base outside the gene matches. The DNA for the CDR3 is TGTGCCAGCAGTTGGACTAGCGGGGGGGGCGAGCAGTACTTC. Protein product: CASSWTSGGGEQYF.

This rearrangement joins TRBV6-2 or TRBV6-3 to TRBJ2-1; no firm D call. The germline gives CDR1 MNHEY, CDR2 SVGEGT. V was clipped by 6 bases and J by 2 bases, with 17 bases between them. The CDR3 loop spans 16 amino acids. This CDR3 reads CASRLPRAPPYNEQFF. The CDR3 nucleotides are TGTGCCAGCAGACTCCCCCGCGCGCCACCCTACAATGAGCAGTTCTTC.

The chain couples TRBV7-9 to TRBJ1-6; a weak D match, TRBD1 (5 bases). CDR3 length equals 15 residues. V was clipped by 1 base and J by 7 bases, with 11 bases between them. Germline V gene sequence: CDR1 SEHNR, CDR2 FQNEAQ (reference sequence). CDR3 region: CASSLGNRKNSPLHF. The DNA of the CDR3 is TGTGCCAGCAGCTTAGGGAACAGGAAGAATTCACCCCTCCACTTT.

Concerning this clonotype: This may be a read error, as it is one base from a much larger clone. The CDR3 reads CASSLPSRCEQYF. The CDR3 DNA is TGTGCCAGCAGTTTACCTTCACGGTGCGAGCAGTACTTC. V gene TRBV28 combines with J gene TRBJ2-4; D unclear. Near its end, the DNA agrees better with TRBJ2-7, so the J call may be wrong. The CDR3 spans 13 residues. CDR1 and CDR2 from the germline V gene are MDHEN and SYDVKM.

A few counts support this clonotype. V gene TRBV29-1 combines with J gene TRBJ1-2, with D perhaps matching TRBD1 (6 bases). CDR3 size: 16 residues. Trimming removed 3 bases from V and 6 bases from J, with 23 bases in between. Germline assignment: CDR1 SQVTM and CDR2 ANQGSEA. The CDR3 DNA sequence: TGCAGCGTTGATAAAGGATACAGGGAGGGAGCGGATGGCTACACCTTC. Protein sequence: CSVDKGYREGADGYTF. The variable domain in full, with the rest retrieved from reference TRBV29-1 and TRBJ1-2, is SAVISQKPSRDICQRGTSLTIQCQVDSQVTMMFWYRQQPGQSLTLIATANQGSEATYESGFVIDKFPISRPNLTFSTLTVSNMSPEDSSIYLCSVDKGYREGADGYTFGSGTRLTVV.

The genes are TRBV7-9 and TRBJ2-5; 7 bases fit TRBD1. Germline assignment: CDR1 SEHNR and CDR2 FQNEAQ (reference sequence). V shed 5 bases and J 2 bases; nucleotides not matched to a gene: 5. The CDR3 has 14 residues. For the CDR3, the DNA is TGTGCCAGCAGCCCGCTGACAGGGCAAGAGACCCAGTACTTC. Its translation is CASSPLTGQETQYF.

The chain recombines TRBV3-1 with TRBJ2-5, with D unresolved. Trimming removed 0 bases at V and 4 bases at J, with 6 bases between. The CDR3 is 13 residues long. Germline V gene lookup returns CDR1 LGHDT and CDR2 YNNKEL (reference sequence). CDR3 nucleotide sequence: TGTGCCAGCAGCCAAGAGTTCGGAGAGACCCAGTACTTC. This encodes CASSQEFGETQYF.

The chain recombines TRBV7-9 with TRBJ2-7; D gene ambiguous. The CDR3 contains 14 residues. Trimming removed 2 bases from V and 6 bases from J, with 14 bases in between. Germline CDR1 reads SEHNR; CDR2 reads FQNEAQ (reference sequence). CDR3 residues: CASSLLGRQSEQYF. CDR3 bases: TGTGCCAGCAGCTTACTCGGACGGCAGTCCGAGCAGTACTTC.